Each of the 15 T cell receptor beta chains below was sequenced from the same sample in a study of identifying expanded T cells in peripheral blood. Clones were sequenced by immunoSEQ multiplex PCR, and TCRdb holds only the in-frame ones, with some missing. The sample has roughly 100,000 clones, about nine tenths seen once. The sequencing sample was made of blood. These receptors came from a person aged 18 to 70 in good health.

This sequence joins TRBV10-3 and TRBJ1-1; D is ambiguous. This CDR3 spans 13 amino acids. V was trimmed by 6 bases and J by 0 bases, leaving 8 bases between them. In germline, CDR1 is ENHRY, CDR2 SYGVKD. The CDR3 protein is CAISFSLNTEAFF. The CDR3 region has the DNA TGTGCCATCAGCTTCTCTTTGAACACTGAAGCTTTCTTT.

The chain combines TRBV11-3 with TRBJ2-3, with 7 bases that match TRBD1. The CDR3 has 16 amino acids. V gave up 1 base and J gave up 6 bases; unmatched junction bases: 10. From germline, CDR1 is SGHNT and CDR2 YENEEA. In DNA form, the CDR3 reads TGTGCCAGCAGCTTAGGGGACAGACCTGGTGGGGATACGCAGTATTTT. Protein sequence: CASSLGDRPGGDTQYF. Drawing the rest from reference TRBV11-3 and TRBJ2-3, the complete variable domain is EAGVVQSPRYKIIEKKQPVAFWCNPISGHNTLYWYLQNLGQGPELLIRYENEEAVDDSQLPKDRFSAERLKGVDSTLKIQPAELGDSAVYLCASSLGDRPGGDTQYFGPGTRLTVL.

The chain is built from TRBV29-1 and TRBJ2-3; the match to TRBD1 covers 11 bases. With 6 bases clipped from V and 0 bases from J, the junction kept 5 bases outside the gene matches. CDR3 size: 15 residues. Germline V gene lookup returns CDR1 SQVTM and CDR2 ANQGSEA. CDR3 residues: CSVGDRGVSTDTQYF. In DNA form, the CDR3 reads TGCAGCGTCGGGGACAGGGGGGTGAGCACAGATACGCAGTATTTT.

The CDR3 bases are TGTGCCAGCAGCACCGGGACAGCTGAATCCTACAATGAGCAGTTCTTC. Encoded protein: CASSTGTAESYNEQFF. The rearrangement uses TRBV11-2 and TRBJ2-1; 7 bases are a match to TRBD1. The CDR3 has 16 residues. With V trimmed by 5 bases and J by 1 base, 8 bases remained unmatched. Germline lookup yields CDR1 SGHAT and CDR2 FQNNGV.

CDR3 sequence (DNA): TGCGCCAGCAGCTTCTCCCCGGCGGGGGCCTCGGATACGCAGTATTTT. This codes for CASSFSPAGASDTQYF. The V gene is TRBV5-1, the J gene TRBJ2-3; tentative D call: TRBD2 (7 bases). Germline values: CDR1 SGHRS, CDR2 YFSETQ. CDR3 length: 16 residues. V lost 2 bases and J lost 6, with 19 bases in between.

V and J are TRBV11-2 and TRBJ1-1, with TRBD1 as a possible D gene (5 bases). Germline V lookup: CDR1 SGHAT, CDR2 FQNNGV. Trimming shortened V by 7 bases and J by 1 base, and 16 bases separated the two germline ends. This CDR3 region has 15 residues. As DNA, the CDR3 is TGTGCCAGCACCCCTCCGGGGGTATGGAACACTGAAGCTTTCTTT. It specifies CASTPPGVWNTEAFF.

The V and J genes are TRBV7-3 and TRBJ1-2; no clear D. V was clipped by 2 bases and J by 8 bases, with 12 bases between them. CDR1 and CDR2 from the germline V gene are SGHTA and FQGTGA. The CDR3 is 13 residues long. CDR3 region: CASSLSQTDGYTF. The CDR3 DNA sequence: TGTGCCAGCAGCTTATCCCAAACAGACGGCTACACCTTC.

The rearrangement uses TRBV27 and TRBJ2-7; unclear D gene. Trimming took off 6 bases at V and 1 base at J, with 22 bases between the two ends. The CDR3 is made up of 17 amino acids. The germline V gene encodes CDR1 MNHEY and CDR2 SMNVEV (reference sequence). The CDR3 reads CASRVRRIGPSSYEQYF. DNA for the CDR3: TGTGCCAGCAGAGTTCGCCGTATTGGCCCAAGTTCCTACGAGCAGTACTTC.

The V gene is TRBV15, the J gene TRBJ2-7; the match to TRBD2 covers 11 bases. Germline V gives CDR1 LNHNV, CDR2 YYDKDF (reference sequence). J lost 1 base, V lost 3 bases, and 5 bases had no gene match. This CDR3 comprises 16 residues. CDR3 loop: CATSSRLAGPSYEQYF. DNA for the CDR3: TGTGCCACCAGCAGTCGACTAGCGGGACCTTCCTACGAGCAGTACTTC.

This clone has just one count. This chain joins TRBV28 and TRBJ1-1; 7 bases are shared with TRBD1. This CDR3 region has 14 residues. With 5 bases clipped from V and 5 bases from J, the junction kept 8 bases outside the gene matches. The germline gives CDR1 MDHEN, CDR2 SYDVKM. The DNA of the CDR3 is TGTGCCAGCAGTGAACAGGGGAAGTTTACTGAAGCTTTCTTT. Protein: CASSEQGKFTEAFF.

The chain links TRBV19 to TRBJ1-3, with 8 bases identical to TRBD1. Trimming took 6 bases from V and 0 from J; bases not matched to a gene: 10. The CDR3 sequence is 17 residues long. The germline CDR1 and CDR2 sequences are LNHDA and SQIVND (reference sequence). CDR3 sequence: CASSRDRSPISGNTIYF. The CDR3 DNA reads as TGTGCCAGTAGCCGGGACAGGTCACCGATCTCTGGAAACACCATATATTTT.

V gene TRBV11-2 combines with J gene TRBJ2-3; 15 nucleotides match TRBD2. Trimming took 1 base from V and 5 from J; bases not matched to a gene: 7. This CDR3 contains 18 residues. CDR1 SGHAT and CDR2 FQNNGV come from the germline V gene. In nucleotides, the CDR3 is TGTGCCAGCAGCTTAGGGACTAGCGGGAGGGCGAGGGGAGATACGCAGTATTTT. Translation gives CASSLGTSGRARGDTQYF.

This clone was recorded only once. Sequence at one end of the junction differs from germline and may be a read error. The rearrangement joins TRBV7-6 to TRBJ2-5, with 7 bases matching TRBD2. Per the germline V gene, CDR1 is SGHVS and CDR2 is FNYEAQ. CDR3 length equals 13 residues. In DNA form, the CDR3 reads TGTGCCAGCAGCCTAGCGGTACTAGAGACCCAGTACTTC. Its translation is CASSLAVLETQYF. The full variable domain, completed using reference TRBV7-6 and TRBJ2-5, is GAGVSQSPRYKVTKRGQDVALRCDPISGHVSLYWYRQALGQGPEFLTYFNYEAQQDKSGLPNDRFSAERPEGSISTLTIQRTEQRDSAMYRCASSLAVLETQYFGPGTRLLVL.

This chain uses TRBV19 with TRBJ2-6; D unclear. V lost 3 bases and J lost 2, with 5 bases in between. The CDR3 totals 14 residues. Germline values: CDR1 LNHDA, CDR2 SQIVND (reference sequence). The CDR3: CASSMTTGANVLTF. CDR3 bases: TGTGCCAGTAGTATGACAACTGGGGCCAACGTCCTGACTTTC. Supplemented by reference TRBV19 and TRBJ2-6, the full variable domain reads DGGITQSPKYLFRKEGQNVTLSCEQNLNHDAMYWYRQDPGQGLRLIYYSQIVNDFQKGDIAEGYSVSREKKESFPLTVTSAQKNPTAFYLCASSMTTGANVLTFGAGSRLTVL.

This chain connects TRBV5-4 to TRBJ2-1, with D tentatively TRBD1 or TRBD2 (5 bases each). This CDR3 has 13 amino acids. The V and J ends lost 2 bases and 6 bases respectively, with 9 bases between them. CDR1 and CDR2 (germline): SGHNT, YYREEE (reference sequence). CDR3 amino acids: CASSFTGTNEQFF. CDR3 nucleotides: TGTGCCAGCAGCTTTACCGGGACCAATGAGCAGTTCTTC.